This entry lists 27 T cell receptor beta chains sequenced from one sample in a study of blood T cell repertoires in COVID-19. Profiling relied on immunoSEQ multiplex PCR, and the TCRdb table lists in-frame clones only, not all of them. Of roughly 430,000 clones listed, over 75% are singletons. The specimen was PBMCs or T cells enriched from blood (not recorded which). These receptors originate from a woman between 35 and 50 years old with acute COVID-19.

The CDR3 nucleotides are TGTGCCAGTAGTAAGGGACAGACACTCTATAGCAATCAGCCCCAGCATTTT. Translation: CASSKGQTLYSNQPQHF. The V and J genes are TRBV19 and TRBJ1-5, with 7 bases that match TRBD1. Germline-derived CDR1 and CDR2 are LNHDA and SQIVND (reference sequence). This CDR3 has 17 residues. The ends lost 4 bases at V and 0 bases at J; junction bases unmatched: 9.

V and J are TRBV27 and TRBJ2-2, with 9 bases aligning to TRBD2. This CDR3 is 22 amino acids long. Germline trimming cut 2 bases from V and 0 bases from J; bases unmatched to any gene: 19. Germline CDR1 reads MNHEY; CDR2 reads SMNVEV (reference sequence). The CDR3 sequence: CASSLILVGAEGLAPNTGELFF. The CDR3 bases are TGTGCCAGCAGTTTAATACTCGTAGGCGCGGAGGGACTAGCCCCGAACACCGGGGAGCTGTTTTTT.

The genes are TRBV18 and TRBJ2-3; 14 bases match TRBD2. Losses at the gene ends were 5 bases for V and 0 bases for J; bases not matched to a gene: 7. Looked up from germline, CDR1 is KGHSH and CDR2 is LQKENI. The length of the CDR3 is 18 residues. In DNA, the CDR3 is TGTGCCAGCTCAACAGGACTAGCGGGGGGACTAAGCACAGATACGCAGTATTTT. It specifies CASSTGLAGGLSTDTQYF.

This rearrangement joins TRBV2 to TRBJ1-5, with TRBD1 matching 9 bases. Germline values: CDR1 SNHLY, CDR2 FYNNEI. The CDR3 runs 15 residues. With V trimmed by 6 bases and J by 2 bases, 5 bases remained unmatched. The DNA for the CDR3 is TGTGCCAGCAGCCGGGACAGGGTAGGCAATCAGCCCCAGCATTTT. Translating gives CASSRDRVGNQPQHF.

This clone has just one count. The chain has TRBV15 and TRBJ1-1, with a possible D match to TRBD1 (6 bases). The length of the CDR3 is 12 residues. Germline V CDR1 and CDR2: LNHNV, YYDKDF (reference sequence). V lost 0 bases and J lost 11, with 10 bases in between. CDR3 region: CATSREGARAFF. In DNA form, the CDR3 reads TGTGCCACCAGCAGAGAGGGGGCGAGGGCTTTCTTT. Using reference TRBV15 and TRBJ1-1 for the parts outside the CDR3, the full variable domain is DAMVIQNPRYQVTQFGKPVTLSCSQTLNHNVMYWYQQKSSQAPKLLFHYYDKDFNNEADTPDNFQSRRPNTSFCFLDIRSPGLGDTAMYLCATSREGARAFFGQGTRLTVV.

Written as DNA, the CDR3 is TGTGCCAGTAGTATAGATGAAGGGGATCTCTATGGCTACACCTTC. It is translated as CASSIDEGDLYGYTF. This chain connects TRBV19 to TRBJ1-2; D might be TRBD1 (5 bases). This CDR3 has 15 amino acids. CDR1 and CDR2 from the germline V gene are LNHDA and SQIVND (reference sequence). Between the trimmed V and J ends, which lost 0 bases and 4 bases, there was a span of 12 bases.

The gene calls are TRBV18 and TRBJ2-3; 7 bases are shared with TRBD1. CDR1 KGHSH and CDR2 LQKENI come from the germline V gene. The CDR3 loop spans 14 amino acids. Germline trimming cut 4 bases from V and 5 bases from J; bases unmatched to any gene: 6. CDR3 loop: CASSQQGRRDTQYF. CDR3 DNA sequence: TGTGCCAGCTCACAACAGGGGCGACGAGATACGCAGTATTTT.

The chain couples TRBV5-1 to TRBJ2-1; D call uncertain. The germline CDR1 and CDR2 sequences are SGHRS and YFSETQ. The CDR3 sequence is 13 residues long. V was trimmed by 0 bases and J by 8 bases, leaving 9 bases between them. The CDR3 sequence is CASSLVSVHEQFF. The CDR3 DNA sequence: TGCGCCAGCAGCTTGGTCTCAGTCCATGAGCAGTTCTTC.

The J gene is TRBJ1-1, the V gene TRBV11-2; 7 bases agree with TRBD1. J was trimmed by 6 bases and V by 1 base; bases with no gene match: 5. The CDR3 contains 14 residues. Germline V lookup: CDR1 SGHAT, CDR2 FQNNGV. CDR3 sequence (DNA): TGTGCCAGCAGCTTAGGACAGGGTGGTCCTGAAGCTTTCTTT. Its protein product is CASSLGQGGPEAFF.

The chain joins TRBV11-2 to TRBJ2-5; the match to TRBD2 covers 16 bases. The CDR3 has 19 amino acids. With V trimmed by 4 bases and J by 1 base, 9 bases remained unmatched. Germline V gives CDR1 SGHAT, CDR2 FQNNGV. The DNA of the CDR3 is TGTGCCAGCAGCTACCCGGACGGGACTAGCGGGGGGGCCCAAGAGACCCAGTACTTC. Translation gives CASSYPDGTSGGAQETQYF.

The chain couples TRBV9 to TRBJ2-5, with a weak D call TRBD2 (6 bases). This CDR3 is built from 14 residues. V was trimmed by 0 bases and J by 5 bases, leaving 11 bases between them. Germline V lookup: CDR1 SGDLS, CDR2 YYNGEE. The CDR3, as DNA: TGTGCCAGCAGCGTAGGTTCCCTAGCGGAGACCCAGTACTTC. This codes for CASSVGSLAETQYF.

The table lists this clone with a count of one. DNA of the CDR3: TGCGCCAGCAGCTTGGTGGAGATCGCGAACACCGGGGAGCTGTTTTTT. Its translation: CASSLVEIANTGELFF. The V gene is TRBV5-1, the J gene TRBJ2-2; D uncertain. Trimming left V 0 bases short and J 0 bases short, with 9 bases between. The germline V gene encodes CDR1 SGHRS and CDR2 YFSETQ. The CDR3 is 16 residues long.

This rearrangement joins TRBV27 to TRBJ1-2, with 9 bases aligning to TRBD1. Germline values: CDR1 MNHEY, CDR2 SMNVEV (reference sequence). This CDR3 comprises 17 residues. Trimming at V came to 7 bases and at J to 2 bases, leaving 14 bases not matched to a gene. The CDR3 nucleotides are TGTGCCAGCAAGTCTGGCTTAGCCGGGACAGGGAACTATGGCTACACCTTC. Amino acid sequence: CASKSGLAGTGNYGYTF.

V gene TRBV18 combines with J gene TRBJ1-2; 10 positions match TRBD1. The J segment lost 8 bases and the V segment lost 4 bases, leaving 4 bases of the junction unmatched. This CDR3 is 13 amino acids long. Germline CDR1 and CDR2: KGHSH and LQKENI. CDR3: CASSRDRGDGYTF. CDR3 DNA sequence: TGTGCCAGCTCACGGGACAGGGGAGACGGCTACACCTTC. The full variable domain, in which reference TRBV18 and TRBJ1-2 provide the parts outside the CDR3, is NAGVMQNPRHLVRRRGQEARLRCSPMKGHSHVYWYRQLPEEGLKFMVYLQKENIIDESGMPKERFSAEFPKEGPSILRIQQVVRGDSAAYFCASSRDRGDGYTFGSGTRLTVV.

The chain uses TRBV2 and TRBJ1-2, with 11 nucleotides matching TRBD1. With V trimmed by 4 bases and J by 4 bases, 8 bases remained unmatched. Germline CDR1 SNHLY, CDR2 FYNNEI. The length of the CDR3 is 16 residues. CDR3 residues: CASSGGDRGRVYGYTF. For the CDR3, the DNA is TGTGCCAGCAGTGGAGGGGACAGGGGGAGAGTCTATGGCTACACCTTC. Looking up the rest from reference TRBV2 and TRBJ1-2 gives the full variable domain: EPEVTQTPSHQVTQMGQEVILRCVPISNHLYFYWYRQILGQKVEFLVSFYNNEISEKSEIFDDQFSVERPDGSNFTLKIRSTKLEDSAMYFCASSGGDRGRVYGYTFGSGTRLTVV.

V and J are TRBV29-1 and TRBJ2-5; D perhaps matches TRBD1 (6 bases). The CDR3 has 14 amino acids. Deletions cut 7 bases from V and 5 bases from J, with 20 bases between. Germline V gene data show CDR1 as SQVTM and CDR2 as ANQGSEA. The CDR3 is CSGWDNQGLETQYF. The CDR3 DNA sequence: TGCAGCGGCTGGGACAACCAAGGCCTTGAGACCCAGTACTTC.

The chain uses TRBV18 and TRBJ1-2, with unresolved D. The CDR3 covers 15 residues. Germline-derived CDR1 and CDR2 are KGHSH and LQKENI. Between the trimmed V and J ends, which lost 3 bases and 4 bases, there was a span of 15 bases. CDR3 sequence: CASSPPWEGAYGYTF. The CDR3 DNA reads as TGTGCCAGCTCACCTCCCTGGGAGGGAGCCTATGGCTACACCTTC. The whole variable domain, filled in from reference TRBV18 and TRBJ1-2, reads NAGVMQNPRHLVRRRGQEARLRCSPMKGHSHVYWYRQLPEEGLKFMVYLQKENIIDESGMPKERFSAEFPKEGPSILRIQQVVRGDSAAYFCASSPPWEGAYGYTFGSGTRLTVV.

This clone was seen more than once but under ten times. The rearrangement joins TRBV6-5 to TRBJ2-2, with 11 bases lining up with TRBD2. Germline assignment: CDR1 MNHEY and CDR2 SVGAGI. The CDR3 is 16 residues long. J was trimmed by 4 bases and V by 4 bases; bases with no gene match: 5. In DNA, the CDR3 is TGTGCCAGCAGTTCACTAGCGGGGGACTTCACCGGGGAGCTGTTTTTT. The encoded protein is CASSSLAGDFTGELFF.

This clone was seen only once. The chain combines TRBV7-2 with TRBJ2-7; 9 bases are shared with TRBD1. Per the germline V gene, CDR1 is SGHTA and CDR2 is FQGNSA. There are 15 residues in the CDR3. With V trimmed by 5 bases and J by 3 bases, 8 bases remained unmatched. CDR3 amino acids: CASSPPGTGNYEQYF. CDR3 coding DNA: TGTGCCAGCAGCCCTCCCGGGACAGGGAACTACGAGCAGTACTTC.

DNA for the CDR3: TGTGCCAGCAGTCGCGACAGGGGAGTCACTGAAGCTTTCTTT. It specifies CASSRDRGVTEAFF. V usage is TRBV6-5 and J usage is TRBJ1-1, with TRBD1 matching 8 bases. Trimming cost V 5 bases and J 4 bases; bases outside gene matches: 6. The CDR3 consists of 14 residues. Per the germline V gene, CDR1 is MNHEY and CDR2 is SVGAGI.

The V and J genes are TRBV24-1 and TRBJ1-4, with D perhaps TRBD1 (6 bases). Germline CDR1 is KGHDR and CDR2 is SFDVKD. The length of the CDR3 is 14 residues. Trimming stripped 4 bases from V and 4 bases from J, with 9 bases between. CDR3 sequence (DNA): TGTGCCACCAGTGACACAGGGAGTAATGAAAAACTGTTTTTT. The encoded protein is CATSDTGSNEKLFF.

This chain uses TRBV5-3 with TRBJ1-5; tentative D call: TRBD1 (6 bases). TRBV5-3 falls under the ORF class, with uncertain function. The V end lost 7 bases, the J end lost 9 bases, and 26 bases lay between the germline ends. CDR3 size: 16 residues. CDR3 coding DNA: TGTGCCAGAGGCCCATGCGACCCGAGGGGGTATCCGCCCCAGCATTTT. Translation gives CARGPCDPRGYPPQHF.

This rearrangement joins TRBV11-2 to TRBJ2-2, with TRBD1 matching 7 bases. The germline CDR1 and CDR2 sequences are SGHAT and FQNNGV. V lost 3 bases to trimming and J lost 4 bases; unmatched junction nucleotides: 11. The CDR3 is 17 amino acids. As DNA, the CDR3 is TGTGCCAGCAGCTTCAGACAGGGTTCGAGGGGCACCGGGGAGCTGTTTTTT. It codes for CASSFRQGSRGTGELFF.

The V gene is TRBV20-1, the J gene TRBJ2-3, with 9 bases that match TRBD2. This CDR3 contains 11 residues. CDR1 DFQATT and CDR2 SNEGSKA come from the germline V gene (reference sequence). CDR3 in DNA: TGCAGGGCGGGGGGGACAGATACGCAGTATTTT. Translation gives CRAGGTDTQYF.

The chain links TRBV11-2 to TRBJ2-7, with no clear D. This CDR3 contains 13 residues. Trimming took off 2 bases at V and 7 bases at J, with 12 bases between the two ends. Germline assignment: CDR1 SGHAT and CDR2 FQNNGV. The DNA of the CDR3 is TGTGCCAGCAGCTTATCTCGTCTCTCGGAGCAGTACTTC. The encoded protein is CASSLSRLSEQYF.

The rearrangement links TRBV7-9 to TRBJ2-3, with 7 nucleotides matching TRBD1. V trimming: 7 bases; J trimming: 2 bases; junction bases outside the gene matches: 9. The CDR3 covers 15 residues. Germline V lookup: CDR1 SEHNR, CDR2 FQNEAQ (reference sequence). The CDR3 DNA follows: TGTGCCAGCACGCCGGGACAGCAAAACACAGATACGCAGTATTTT. This codes for CASTPGQQNTDTQYF.

This rearrangement joins TRBV5-1 to TRBJ1-3; TRBD1 might be the D (6 bases). CDR1 and CDR2 from the germline V gene are SGHRS and YFSETQ. V lost 2 bases and J lost 4, with 10 bases in between. This CDR3 is built from 14 residues. CDR3 protein: CASSFSGEGNTIYF. The CDR3 nucleotides are TGCGCCAGCAGCTTTTCAGGGGAAGGAAACACCATATATTTT.